This T cell receptor (beta chain) comes out of a study of beta chain features in type 1 diabetes. Across the whole study: Examined across all samples were roughly 100 million sorted cells. Points from the study as a whole: In type 1 diabetes patients, VDJ junctions had fewer insertions; deletions at these junctions were more frequent.

Every bit of the isolated RNA underwent reverse transcription, so sequencing read expressed TCRB transcripts. Profiled with immunoSEQ multiplex PCR; TCRdb holds only in-frame clones, not every one. The data contain 250,000 to 350,000 clones, about 14% of them singletons. This CDR3 has 13 amino acids. With 0 bases removed from V and 9 bases from J, the gap between germline ends came to 9 bases. In germline, CDR1 is LNHDA, CDR2 SQIVND (reference sequence). This clone was counted at least ten times. Antigen specificity is unknown. Sequences were obtained from central memory CD4+ T cells from blood. The chain employs TRBV19 and TRBJ2-1, with unresolved D. The source of this sequence is a man aged 25-45 years in good health. The DNA for the CDR3 is TGTGCCAGTAGTATAGACTGGTTGGGTGAGCAGTTCTTC. It codes for CASSIDWLGEQFF. Looking up the rest from reference TRBV19 and TRBJ2-1 gives the full variable domain: DGGITQSPKYLFRKEGQNVTLSCEQNLNHDAMYWYRQDPGQGLRLIYYSQIVNDFQKGDIAEGYSVSREKKESFPLTVTSAQKNPTAFYLCASSIDWLGEQFFGPGTRLTVL.